This T cell receptor beta chain was recorded in a study of T cells in pancreatic ductal adenocarcinoma. This CDR3 comprises 20 residues. Study-wide points: Blood clonality (roughly 0.073) did not differ significantly from tumor (around 0.1).

This clone was observed a few times. Its antigen is still unknown. The selected patients with pancreatic ductal adenocarcinoma had surgery but no neoadjuvant therapy. Assay used: immunoSEQ multiplex PCR; TCRdb lists only in-frame clones, some missing. The data contain 10,000 or so clones, roughly 67% of them singletons. The rearrangement links TRBV21-1 to TRBJ1-6; the DNA was not used to check the table's D call, TRBD1. TRBV21-1 is classified as a pseudogene. Sequenced material: pancreatic tumor tissue. The receptor comes from a human donor with pancreatic ductal adenocarcinoma. In nucleotides, the CDR3 is TGTGCCATCGAAGGTTTCCCGGGACAGGGGGCCGGATGTTATAATTCACCCCTCCACTTT. Protein product: CAIEGFPGQGAGCYNSPLHF.